This TCR beta chain was observed in a study of blood T cell repertoires in COVID-19. For the study at large: COVID-19 samples from acute and convalescent phases originated in the United States, Italy and Spain.

Original analysis: By means of reference gene primer amplification, nucleated cell counts were estimated. Clones were sequenced by immunoSEQ multiplex PCR, and TCRdb holds only the in-frame ones, with some missing. Clone size and V and J calls were adopted from that table, with D and trimming inferred from the DNA. Counted here are 400,000 or so clones, about nine tenths occurring once; the ten biggest clones make up around 0.6%. Germline V lookup: CDR1 SEHNR, CDR2 FQNEAQ (reference sequence). The germline V and J ends were trimmed by 5 bases and 2 bases, with 11 bases remaining between them. The length of the CDR3 is 14 residues. Everyone who took part was about 18 to 90 years old, and they came from some 23 US areas. Two consecutive negative NP/OP PCR tests, clearance, or resolved symptoms defined Cohort 3 recovery.

V gene TRBV7-9 combines with J gene TRBJ2-3; D might be TRBD1 (5 bases). This TCR was sampled from a man aged 18 to 29 who had recovered from COVID-19. Specimen: PBMCs or T cells enriched from blood (not recorded which). The DNA for the CDR3 is TGTGCCAGCAGCCCCAGGGCAGTCACAGATACGCAGTATTTT. This encodes CASSPRAVTDTQYF.